One and the same sample provided the 28 T cell receptor beta chains below, sequenced in a study of T cells in Graves' hyperthyroidism and ophthalmopathy. The source material, RNA transcripts, was used to amplify TCR beta CDR3 regions. A first-round RT-PCR of the TCR CDR3 used the HTBI primer set. MiXCR, run by TCRdb on the multiplex PCR reads, gives a single entry per CDR3 protein. The sample holds around 200,000 distinct CDR3 sequences, around 20% seen once. Sequencing was done on a sample of blood. All receptors derive from a man in his forties or fifties with Graves' hyperthyroidism.

This clonotype was seen repeatedly, ten times or more. The chain is built from TRBV28 and TRBJ2-7; tentatively, D is TRBD2 (6 bases). CDR1 is MDHEN and CDR2 is SYDVKM in the germline V gene. V lost 5 bases to trimming and J lost 6 bases, with 14 bases between them. CDR3 length: 13 residues. The CDR3 is CASSAGPPAEQYF. The CDR3 nucleotides read TGTGCCAGCAGTGCGGGGCCCCCGGCCGAGCAGTACTTC. The variable domain in full, completed from reference TRBV28 and TRBJ2-7, reads DVKVTQSSRYLVKRTGEKVFLECVQDMDHENMFWYRQDPGLGLRLIYFSYDVKMKEKGDIPEGYSVSREKKERFSLILESASTNQTSMYLCASSAGPPAEQYFGPGTRLTVT.

This clonotype was found many times. The J gene is TRBJ2-5, the V gene TRBV7-3, with 10 bases lining up with TRBD2. J was trimmed by 5 bases and V by 6 bases; bases with no gene match: 6. Germline V lookup: CDR1 SGHTA, CDR2 FQGTGA. This CDR3 contains 14 residues. For the CDR3, the DNA is TGTGCCAGCAGTCGACTAGCGGGTGAGGAGACCCAGTACTTC. Translated: CASSRLAGEETQYF. Variable domain in full (rest from reference TRBV7-3 and TRBJ2-5): GAGVSQTPSNKVTEKGKYVELRCDPISGHTALYWYRQSLGQGPEFLIYFQGTGAADDSGLPNDRFFAVRPEGSVSTLKIQRTERGDSAVYLCASSRLAGEETQYFGPGTRLLVL.

This clonotype has ten or more counts. The V call is TRBV7-3, the J call TRBJ2-2, with D perhaps being TRBD1 or TRBD2 (5 bases each). The CDR3 extends over 16 amino acids. The germline V gene encodes CDR1 SGHTA and CDR2 FQGTGA. Trimming pared 5 bases from V and 11 bases from J, leaving 24 bases between. As DNA, the CDR3 is TGTGCCAGCAGCATGCTCGGGACCCGAGCTATCCGTGAGCTGTTTTTT. This codes for CASSMLGTRAIRELFF. Full variable domain (outside the CDR3, taken from reference TRBV7-3 and TRBJ2-2): GAGVSQTPSNKVTEKGKYVELRCDPISGHTALYWYRQSLGQGPEFLIYFQGTGAADDSGLPNDRFFAVRPEGSVSTLKIQRTERGDSAVYLCASSMLGTRAIRELFFGEGSRLTVL.

With regard to this clonotype: This may come from a read error, since a much larger clone is one base off. J is TRBJ1-1 and V is TRBV6-5, with TRBD1 as a possible D gene (5 bases). Germline CDR1 reads MNHEY; CDR2 reads SVGAGI. The CDR3 totals 14 residues. V lost 2 bases and J 3 bases, leaving 10 bases between the germline ends. The CDR3 DNA is TGTGCCAGCAGTTACATCCGGGGGGACACTGAAGCTTTCTTT. It translates to CASSYIRGDTEAFF.

This clonotype was seen at least ten times. The CDR3 DNA sequence: TGTGCCAGCAGCTTGGCCCTAGGGCTGGGAACTACTGAAGCTTTCTTT. Translated: CASSLALGLGTTEAFF. This rearrangement joins TRBV5-5 to TRBJ1-1; no clear D gene. The CDR3 spans 16 residues. Germline V gene lookup returns CDR1 SGHKS and CDR2 YYEKEE (reference sequence). Trimming removed 0 bases at V and 5 bases at J, with 17 bases between.

This clonotype has just a few counts. The V gene is TRBV9, the J gene TRBJ2-2, with TRBD2 as a possible D gene (5 bases). The germline gives CDR1 SGDLS, CDR2 YYNGEE. The CDR3 is made up of 17 amino acids. Trimming cost V 4 bases and J 3 bases, with 19 bases left between them. CDR3 nucleotides: TGTGCCAGCAGCCCCCGGTCATCTGGTAGCGACACCGGGGAGCTGTTTTTT. Encoded protein: CASSPRSSGSDTGELFF.

This clonotype has ten or more counts. The chain is built from TRBV2 and TRBJ2-5; D uncertain. CDR3 length: 13 amino acids. Germline assignment: CDR1 SNHLY and CDR2 FYNNEI. V was cut by 1 base and J by 4 bases, with 7 bases left in between. CDR3 nucleotide sequence: TGTGCCAGCAGTGAAGGTTTGGGAGAGACCCAGTACTTC. This codes for CASSEGLGETQYF.

This clonotype has at least ten counts. This sequence joins TRBV7-2 and TRBJ2-7, with 7 bases identical to TRBD1. The CDR3 runs to 13 residues. Per the germline V gene, CDR1 is SGHTA and CDR2 is FQGNSA. V was pared by 5 bases and J by 2 bases, with 3 bases of the junction left unmatched. CDR3 sequence reads: CASSRDRPYEQYF. The CDR3, as DNA: TGTGCCAGCAGCCGGGACAGACCCTACGAGCAGTACTTC.

This clonotype was seen ten or more times. The chain has TRBV11-2 and TRBJ2-1, with D unclear. Germline CDR1 and CDR2: SGHAT and FQNNGV. The CDR3 extends over 14 amino acids. Trimming removed 0 bases from V and 4 bases from J, with 7 bases in between. Written as DNA, the CDR3 is TGTGCCAGCAGCTTAGATTGGCAGTACAATGAGCAGTTCTTC. It translates to CASSLDWQYNEQFF.

The chain carries TRBV19 and TRBJ2-2, with D unresolved. The CDR3 contains 16 residues. Between the trimmed V and J ends, which lost 5 bases and 2 bases, there was a span of 15 bases. Germline CDR1 reads LNHDA; CDR2 reads SQIVND (reference sequence). Here the CDR3 reads CASSASVGDNTGELFF. The CDR3 region has the DNA TGTGCCAGTAGTGCTTCTGTGGGCGATAACACCGGGGAGCTGTTTTTT.

This clonotype appeared a few times. The chain combines TRBV24-1 with TRBJ2-3; tentative D call: TRBD1 (5 bases). The CDR3 sequence is 15 residues long. V lost 2 bases, J lost 6 bases, and 14 bases lay in between. Germline values: CDR1 KGHDR, CDR2 SFDVKD. The CDR3 protein is CATSDSKGPGDTQYF. The CDR3 nucleotides are TGTGCCACCAGTGATTCGAAGGGGCCAGGGGATACGCAGTATTTT.

This clonotype was seen once. This sequence joins TRBV11-2 and TRBJ2-7; D remains ambiguous. With 6 bases removed from V and 5 bases from J, the gap between germline ends came to 23 bases. CDR1 and CDR2 (germline): SGHAT, FQNNGV. The CDR3 consists of 16 residues. In DNA form, the CDR3 reads TGTGCCAGCAGAGAGGCCGGGCGATTGGGTCGGAACGAGCAGTACTTC. Translated, it gives CASREAGRLGRNEQYF.

The chain has TRBV18 and TRBJ2-3, with TRBD1 matching 8 bases. The CDR3 has 16 amino acids. Trimming cost V 2 bases and J 1 base; bases outside gene matches: 5. CDR1 KGHSH and CDR2 LQKENI come from the germline V gene. The CDR3 spells CASSPSGGRGTDTQYF. The CDR3 DNA follows: TGTGCCAGCTCACCATCAGGGGGCCGTGGCACAGATACGCAGTATTTT. Full variable domain (missing parts from reference TRBV18 and TRBJ2-3): NAGVMQNPRHLVRRRGQEARLRCSPMKGHSHVYWYRQLPEEGLKFMVYLQKENIIDESGMPKERFSAEFPKEGPSILRIQQVVRGDSAAYFCASSPSGGRGTDTQYFGPGTRLTVL.

This clonotype was observed at least ten times. The chain is built from TRBV7-9 and TRBJ2-7; TRBD1 agrees at 10 bases. The CDR3 covers 15 residues. The trim removed 4 bases at V and 4 bases at J, leaving 7 bases unmatched. In germline, CDR1 is SEHNR, CDR2 FQNEAQ (reference sequence). CDR3: CASSSSRTGGYEQYF. The DNA for the CDR3 is TGTGCCAGCAGCTCCTCCCGGACAGGGGGATACGAGCAGTACTTC.

This clonotype was seen ten or more times. This chain joins TRBV6-2 or TRBV6-3 and TRBJ1-1; D not resolved. This CDR3 comprises 11 residues. Deletions cut 8 bases from V and 5 bases from J, with 9 bases between. The germline V gene has CDR1 MNHEY and CDR2 SVGEGT. DNA for the CDR3: TGTGCCAGCGGATGGCTAACTGAAGCTTTCTTT. Protein product: CASGWLTEAFF.

The chain carries TRBV7-3 and TRBJ2-3; 9 nucleotides align to TRBD2. Germline values: CDR1 SGHTA, CDR2 FQGTGA. The CDR3 extends over 17 amino acids. V was clipped by 2 bases and J by 6 bases; unmatched bases: 12. The CDR3 here is CASSLGSGSGRSDTQYF. DNA of the CDR3: TGTGCCAGCAGCTTAGGCTCGGGTAGCGGGAGATCGGATACGCAGTATTTT.

This clonotype was recorded many times. The V gene is TRBV30, the J gene TRBJ2-7; D is perhaps TRBD1 (5 bases). Trimming removed 2 bases at V and 2 bases at J, with 16 bases between. The germline CDR1 and CDR2 sequences are GTSNPN and SVGIG (reference sequence). CDR3 length: 15 amino acids. CDR3 nucleotide sequence: TGTGCCTGGAGTTTACAGGAGTATGAAACCTACGAGCAGTACTTC. This codes for CAWSLQEYETYEQYF.

Remarks on this clonotype: A read error may explain this, as a much larger clone is one base away. As DNA, the CDR3 is TGTGCCGGGGGGGGGAGGAACACTGAAGCTTTCTTT. Its translation: CAGGGRNTEAFF. This chain uses TRBV30 with TRBJ1-1, with TRBD1 as a possible D gene (5 bases). With 8 bases removed from V and 1 base from J, the gap between germline ends came to 11 bases. Germline CDR1 reads GTSNPN; CDR2 reads SVGIG (reference sequence). The CDR3 runs to 12 residues.

This clonotype was counted at least ten times. The chain employs TRBV5-1 and TRBJ1-6; D unclear. This CDR3 region has 16 residues. The germline CDR1 and CDR2 sequences are SGHRS and YFSETQ. Between the trimmed V and J ends, which lost 0 bases and 7 bases, there was a span of 14 bases. The CDR3 DNA follows: TGCGCCAGCAGCTTGGACCTACCAGGAACGAATTCACCCCTCCACTTT. This codes for CASSLDLPGTNSPLHF. The full variable domain, in which reference TRBV5-1 and TRBJ1-6 provide the parts outside the CDR3, is KAGVTQTPRYLIKTRGQQVTLSCSPISGHRSVSWYQQTPGQGLQFLFEYFSETQRNKGNFPGRFSGRQFSNSRSEMNVSTLELGDSALYLCASSLDLPGTNSPLHFGNGTRLTVT.

This clonotype showed up many times. V and J are TRBV7-2 and TRBJ1-2, with 7 bases matching TRBD1. J gave up 3 bases and V 3 bases, and 10 bases lay outside the gene matches. CDR1 SGHTA and CDR2 FQGNSA come from the germline V gene. The CDR3 runs 16 residues. The CDR3 DNA follows: TGTGCCAGCAGCTTCCCCCCGGGACAGTCCTACTATGGCTACACCTTC. Translating it yields CASSFPPGQSYYGYTF.

Many counts were recorded for this clonotype. This chain joins TRBV2 and TRBJ1-1; weak D call: TRBD1 (5 bases). In germline, CDR1 is SNHLY, CDR2 FYNNEI. The CDR3 loop spans 13 amino acids. V shed 3 bases and J shed 4 bases, with 9 bases lying between them. CDR3 DNA sequence: TGTGCCAGCAGTGACCGGGGGACCACTGAAGCTTTCTTT. Its translation is CASSDRGTTEAFF.

This clonotype was counted many times. This sequence joins TRBV28 and TRBJ1-2; 8 nucleotides align to TRBD1. CDR3 length: 13 residues. In germline, CDR1 is MDHEN, CDR2 SYDVKM. J lost 3 bases, V lost 5 bases, and 2 bases had no gene match. The CDR3 reads CASSTGGHYGYTF. CDR3 bases: TGTGCCAGCAGTACAGGGGGACACTATGGCTACACCTTC.

The chain recombines TRBV6-2 or TRBV6-3 with TRBJ1-3; D possibly corresponds to TRBD1 (5 bases). CDR1 is MNHEY and CDR2 is SVGEGT in the germline V gene. The CDR3 extends over 16 amino acids. V lost 5 bases and J lost 2, with 16 bases in between. The CDR3, as DNA: TGTGCCAGCAGTCACACGGCCGGGACTCCTGGAAACACCATATATTTT. Encoded protein: CASSHTAGTPGNTIYF.

This clonotype was recorded many times. This chain joins TRBV7-3 and TRBJ2-1; 8 bases line up with TRBD1. CDR1 and CDR2 from the germline V gene are SGHTA and FQGTGA. The CDR3 runs 16 residues. V lost 1 base and J lost 8; bases outside the gene matches: 10. The CDR3 DNA reads TGTGCCAGCAGCTTAATGGGGCAGGGGGCGTCGGATGAGCAGTTCTTC. This sequence encodes CASSLMGQGASDEQFF. Looking up the rest from reference TRBV7-3 and TRBJ2-1 gives the full variable domain: GAGVSQTPSNKVTEKGKYVELRCDPISGHTALYWYRQSLGQGPEFLIYFQGTGAADDSGLPNDRFFAVRPEGSVSTLKIQRTERGDSAVYLCASSLMGQGASDEQFFGPGTRLTVL.

The sample holds many counts of this clonotype. The V call is TRBV13, the J call TRBJ1-1; D is unresolved. Trimming cost V 4 bases and J 2 bases, with 14 bases left between them. This CDR3 has 15 amino acids. Germline loops: CDR1 PRHDT, CDR2 FYEKMQ (reference sequence). This chain's CDR3 is CASSSRKEGNTEAFF. The CDR3 bases are TGTGCCAGCAGCTCCCGAAAAGAGGGTAACACTGAAGCTTTCTTT.

This clonotype was detected ten times or more. The chain uses TRBV11-2 and TRBJ1-1; unclear D gene. CDR1 and CDR2 (germline): SGHAT, FQNNGV. Trimming pared 2 bases from V and 4 bases from J, leaving 17 bases between. The CDR3 is made up of 16 amino acids. The CDR3, as DNA: TGTGCCAGCAGCTTATTAGGGCAGCCTCGAGGCACTGAAGCTTTCTTT. Encoded protein: CASSLLGQPRGTEAFF.

Only a few counts were recorded for this clonotype. The chain combines TRBV5-6 with TRBJ1-6, with a tentative D call TRBD1 (5 bases). The germline CDR1 and CDR2 sequences are SGHDT and YYEEEE. V was pared by 0 bases and J by 15 bases, with 10 bases between. CDR3 length: 12 residues. The CDR3 bases are TGTGCCAGCAGCTTGGAACGGGGGGGCCTCCACTTT. Protein product: CASSLERGGLHF.

The gene calls are TRBV28 and TRBJ1-3, with D perhaps TRBD1 (6 bases). Trimming took off 5 bases at V and 0 bases at J, with 8 bases between the two ends. This CDR3 has 14 residues. Germline V gives CDR1 MDHEN, CDR2 SYDVKM. Written as DNA, the CDR3 is TGTGCCAGCAGTACAGGGCCCTCTGGAAACACCATATATTTT. Amino acids: CASSTGPSGNTIYF.